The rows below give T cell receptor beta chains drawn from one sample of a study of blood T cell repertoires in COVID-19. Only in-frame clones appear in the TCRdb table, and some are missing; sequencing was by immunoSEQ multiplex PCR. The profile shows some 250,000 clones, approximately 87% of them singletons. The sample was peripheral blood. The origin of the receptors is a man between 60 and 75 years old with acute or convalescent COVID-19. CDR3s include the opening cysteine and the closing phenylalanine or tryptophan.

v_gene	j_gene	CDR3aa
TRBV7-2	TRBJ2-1	CASSKREPNEQFF
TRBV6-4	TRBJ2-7	CASISGEQYF
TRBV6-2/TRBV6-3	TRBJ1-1	CASSLTGTTTTLDMNTEAFF
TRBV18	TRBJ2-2	CASSPGQATGELFF
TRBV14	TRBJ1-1	CASSLQRGTEAFF
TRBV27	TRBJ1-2	CASSLSPDRAEDYGYTF
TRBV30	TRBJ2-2	CAWRSLAGVYANTGELFF
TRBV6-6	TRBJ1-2	CASSYRQGWDGYTF
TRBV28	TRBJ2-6	CASRLSSGANVLTF
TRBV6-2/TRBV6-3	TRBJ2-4	CASSYLGHDGKKAKNIQYF
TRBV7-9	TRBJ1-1	CASSSGQGDTEAFF
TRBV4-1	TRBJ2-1	CASSREGRLAGVNEQFF
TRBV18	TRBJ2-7	CASSPPEALGFEQYF
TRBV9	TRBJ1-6	CASSARQGGNSPLHF
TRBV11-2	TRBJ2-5	CASSPFPGRGETQYF
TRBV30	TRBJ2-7	CAWSVLVSTSGSIYEQYF
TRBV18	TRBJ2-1	CASSPIGLAGTSSYNEQFF
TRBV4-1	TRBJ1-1	CASSRSQGNTEAFF
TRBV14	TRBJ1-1	CASSQAGTGVEAFF
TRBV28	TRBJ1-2	CASSQTGPYGYTF
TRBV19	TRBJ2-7	CASSPPGTVSYEQYF
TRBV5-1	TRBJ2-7	CASSLERGLAGDRYEQYF